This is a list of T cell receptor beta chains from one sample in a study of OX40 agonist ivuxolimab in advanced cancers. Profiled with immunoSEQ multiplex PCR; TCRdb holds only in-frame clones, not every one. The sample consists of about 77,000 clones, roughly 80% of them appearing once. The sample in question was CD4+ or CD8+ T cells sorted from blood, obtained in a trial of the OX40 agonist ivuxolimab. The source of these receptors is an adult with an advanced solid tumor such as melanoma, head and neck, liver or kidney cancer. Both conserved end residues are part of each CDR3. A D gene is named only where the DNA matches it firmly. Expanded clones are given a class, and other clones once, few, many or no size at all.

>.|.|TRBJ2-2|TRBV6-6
TGTGCCAGCAGTTCTCTTGGCGGGGAGCTGTTTTTT
CASSSLGGELFF
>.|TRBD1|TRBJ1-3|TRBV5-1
TGCGCCAGCAGCACAGGGGAATCTGGAAACACCATATATTTT
CASSTGESGNTIYF
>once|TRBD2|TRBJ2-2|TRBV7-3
TGTGCCAGCAGCTCGACTAGCGGGAGGGGTACCGGGGAGCTGTTTTTT
CASSSTSGRGTGELFF
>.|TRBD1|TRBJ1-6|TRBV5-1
TGCGCCAGCAGCTTGGATGCAGGGGGCAGTAATTCACCCCTCCACTTT
CASSLDAGGSNSPLHF
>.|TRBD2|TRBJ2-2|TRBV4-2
TGTGCCAGCAGCCAAGAACCTAGCGGGAGAGGGCAAAACGGGGAGCTGTTTTTT
CASSQEPSGRGQNGELFF
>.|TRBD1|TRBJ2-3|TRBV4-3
TGCGCCAGCAGCCAAGAACGGACAGGACAGAACACAGATACGCAGTATTTT
CASSQERTGQNTDTQYF
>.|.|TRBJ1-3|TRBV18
TGTGCCAGCTCACCACCTGCGAAGACAGCCGGAAACACCATATATTTT
CASSPPAKTAGNTIYF
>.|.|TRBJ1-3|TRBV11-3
TGTGCCAGCAGCTTGCTTCAGAGCTCTGGAAACACCATATATTTT
CASSLLQSSGNTIYF
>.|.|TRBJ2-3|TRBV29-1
TGCAGCGTTGTTGTGGGAGGCTCAGATACGCAGTATTTT
CSVVVGGSDTQYF
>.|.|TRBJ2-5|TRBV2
TGTGCCAGCAGTGAAGACTACCAAGAGACCCAGTACTTC
CASSEDYQETQYF
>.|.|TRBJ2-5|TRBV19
TGTGCCAGTAGTGACCGTTTTCTGGAGACCCAGTACTTC
CASSDRFLETQYF
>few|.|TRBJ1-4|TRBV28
TGTGCCAGCACCCCGGGAGGACTGACTAATGAAAAACTGTTTTTT
CASTPGGLTNEKLFF
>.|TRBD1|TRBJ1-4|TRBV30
TGTGCCTGGAGACTGGACAGGCGTGAACTGTTTTTT
CAWRLDRRELFF
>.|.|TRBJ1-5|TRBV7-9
TGTGCCAGCAGCCCAGAGGGTGGGCAGCCCCAGCATTTT
CASSPEGGQPQHF
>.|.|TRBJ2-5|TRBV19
TGTGCCAGTAGTCTTACCATTTCGAGGGGAGAGACCCAGTACTTC
CASSLTISRGETQYF
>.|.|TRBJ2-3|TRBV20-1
TGCAGTGCTAGAGATAAAGATACGCAGTATTTT
CSARDKDTQYF
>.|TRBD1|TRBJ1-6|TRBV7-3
TGTGCCAGCAGCTTACTACAGGGGGGATCACCCCTCCACTTT
CASSLLQGGSPLHF
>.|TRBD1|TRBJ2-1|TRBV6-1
TGTGCCAGCAGCTGGGACAGGACAAATGAGCAGTTCTTC
CASSWDRTNEQFF
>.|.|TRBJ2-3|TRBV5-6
TGTGCCAGCAGTCGCAGGGGAACAGATACGCAGTATTTT
CASSRRGTDTQYF
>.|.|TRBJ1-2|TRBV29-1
TGCAGCGTTGAGGGGGCTGGGGACTATGGCTACACCTTC
CSVEGAGDYGYTF
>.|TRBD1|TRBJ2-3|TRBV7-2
TGTGCCAGCAGCCTAGGACAGGTCGTCACAGATACGCAGTATTTT
CASSLGQVVTDTQYF
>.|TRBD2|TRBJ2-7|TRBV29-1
TGCAGCGTCGGACGGGGGGGGGCCTACGAGCAGTACTTC
CSVGRGGAYEQYF
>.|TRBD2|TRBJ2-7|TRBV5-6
TGTGCCAGCAGCTTGGTTCCGGGAGGTTCCTACGAGCAGTACTTC
CASSLVPGGSYEQYF
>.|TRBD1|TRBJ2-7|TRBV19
TGTGCCAGTAGTATAGATTTATGGGACAGGAGAAGGTTAGGGCAGTACTTC
CASSIDLWDRRRLGQYF
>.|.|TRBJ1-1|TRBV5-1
TGCGCCAGCAGCGTAGGGGTGAACACTGAAGCTTTCTTT
CASSVGVNTEAFF
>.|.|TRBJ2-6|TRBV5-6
TGTGCCAGCAGCTTTCGGCAGCCTGGGGCCAACGTCCTGACTTTC
CASSFRQPGANVLTF